Sequencing of this T cell receptor (beta chain) was carried out in a study of T cell repertoires in cytomegalovirus infection. Study as a whole: Both a matching HLA type and CMV infection were indicated by public TCR beta signatures. Findings and caveats of the study: HLA-C-restricted CMV-specific TCR beta clonotypes prevailed in the ex vivo response.

The CDR3 covers 13 residues. With 3 bases removed from V and 4 bases from J, the gap between germline ends came to 8 bases. The germline CDR1 and CDR2 sequences are SGDLS and YYNGEE. This clonotype was seen only once. Its specificity is unknown. From the reads, TCRdb called clonotypes with MiXCR, one entry per CDR3 protein. The sample holds more than 200,000 distinct CDR3 sequences, 9.1% seen once. Sequencing input: PBMCs. This chain connects TRBV9 to TRBJ1-5; D call uncertain. The sequence derives from a human donor in good health (CMV status not recorded). Some clones in this sample may be carry-over from other donors' samples. The CDR3: CASSGSGNQPQHF. DNA for the CDR3: TGTGCCAGCAGCGGCTCTGGGAATCAGCCCCAGCATTTT.